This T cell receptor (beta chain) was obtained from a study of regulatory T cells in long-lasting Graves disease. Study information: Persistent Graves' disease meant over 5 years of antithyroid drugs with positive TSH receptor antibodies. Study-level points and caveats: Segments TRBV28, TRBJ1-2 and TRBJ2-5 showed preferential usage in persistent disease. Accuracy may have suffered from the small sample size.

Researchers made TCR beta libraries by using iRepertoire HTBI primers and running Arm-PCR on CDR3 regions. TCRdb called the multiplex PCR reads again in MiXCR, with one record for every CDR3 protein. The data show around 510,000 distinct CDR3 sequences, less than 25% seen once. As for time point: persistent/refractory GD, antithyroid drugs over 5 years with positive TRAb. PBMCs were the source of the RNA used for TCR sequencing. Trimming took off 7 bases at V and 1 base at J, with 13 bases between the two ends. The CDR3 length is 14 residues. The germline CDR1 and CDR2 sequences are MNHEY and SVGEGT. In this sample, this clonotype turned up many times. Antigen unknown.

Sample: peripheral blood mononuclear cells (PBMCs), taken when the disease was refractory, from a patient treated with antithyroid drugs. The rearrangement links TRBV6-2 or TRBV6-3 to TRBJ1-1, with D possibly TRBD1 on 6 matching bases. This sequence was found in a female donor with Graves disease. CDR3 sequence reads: CASTRDNANTEAFF. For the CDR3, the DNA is TGTGCCAGCACCCGGGACAATGCGAACACTGAAGCTTTCTTT.